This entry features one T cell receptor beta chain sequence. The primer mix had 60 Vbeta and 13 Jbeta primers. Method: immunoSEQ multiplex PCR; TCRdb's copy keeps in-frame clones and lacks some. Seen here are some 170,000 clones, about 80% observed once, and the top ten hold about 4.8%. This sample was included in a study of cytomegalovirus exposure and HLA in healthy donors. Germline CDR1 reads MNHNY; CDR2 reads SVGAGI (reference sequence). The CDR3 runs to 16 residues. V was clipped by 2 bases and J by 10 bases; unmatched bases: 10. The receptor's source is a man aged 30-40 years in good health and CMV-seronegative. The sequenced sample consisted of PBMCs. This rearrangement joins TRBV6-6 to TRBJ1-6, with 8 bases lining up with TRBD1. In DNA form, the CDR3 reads TGTGCCAGCAGTTACCCACCGGACAGGGTGCGGTCACCCCTCCACTTT. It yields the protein CASSYPPDRVRSPLHF.